This T cell receptor beta chain derives from a study of blood T cells in healthy people across ages. Study as a whole: Template switching retrieved approximately one barcoded beta molecule for each two T cells. Study-wide points: Any conclusive comparison of naive versus antigen-experienced cells was prevented by using unsorted PBMCs.

For this clonotype: Its cognate antigen is unknown.

Every donor contributed about 10 milliliters of peripheral blood by blood draw. The germline CDR1 and CDR2 sequences are SEHNR and FQNEAQ (reference sequence). CDR3 length: 15 amino acids. The V end was cut by 1 base, the J end by 4 bases, with 12 bases between. Alongside a J-beta primer mix, a sample-barcoded 5' primer served in a second PCR lasting roughly 7 to 11 cycles. Sequencing recovered at least 2.5 million CDR3-containing paired-end reads from each sample. A single record per CDR3 protein comes from TCRdb applying MiXCR to the 5' RACE reads. The data show 600,000 to 1,000,000 distinct CDR3 sequences, with 58% seen just once and 22% held by the top ten.

This TCR was sampled from a young man in good health. The sample consisted of blood. The rearrangement uses TRBV7-9 and TRBJ2-3; D might be TRBD1 or TRBD2, each matching 5 bases. CDR3 in amino acids: CASSLGGSGPDTQYF. For the CDR3, the DNA is TGTGCCAGCAGCTTAGGGGGGTCGGGTCCAGATACGCAGTATTTT.